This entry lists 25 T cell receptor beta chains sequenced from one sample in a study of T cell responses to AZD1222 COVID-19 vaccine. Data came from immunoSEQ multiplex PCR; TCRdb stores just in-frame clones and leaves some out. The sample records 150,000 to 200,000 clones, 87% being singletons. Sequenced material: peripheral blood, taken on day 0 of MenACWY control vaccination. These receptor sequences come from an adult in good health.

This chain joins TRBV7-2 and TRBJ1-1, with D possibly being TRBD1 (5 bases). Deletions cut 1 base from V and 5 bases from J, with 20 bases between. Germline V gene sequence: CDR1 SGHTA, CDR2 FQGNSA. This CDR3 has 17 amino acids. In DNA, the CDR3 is TGTGCCAGCAGCTTAGTGGGAAATAAGGGGTGGGCGACTGAAGCTTTCTTT. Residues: CASSLVGNKGWATEAFF.

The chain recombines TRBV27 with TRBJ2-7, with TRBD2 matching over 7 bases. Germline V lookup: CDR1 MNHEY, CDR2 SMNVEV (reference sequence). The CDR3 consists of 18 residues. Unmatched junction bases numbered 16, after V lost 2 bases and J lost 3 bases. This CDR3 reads CASSLPYPPSGTYYEQYF. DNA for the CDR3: TGTGCCAGCAGTTTACCCTACCCTCCGAGCGGGACCTACTACGAGCAGTACTTC.

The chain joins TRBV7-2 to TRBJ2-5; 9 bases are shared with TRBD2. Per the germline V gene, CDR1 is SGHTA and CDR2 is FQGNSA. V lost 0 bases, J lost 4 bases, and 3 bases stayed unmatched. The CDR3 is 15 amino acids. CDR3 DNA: TGTGCCAGCAGCTTAGCTAGCGGGAGAGGAGAGACCCAGTACTTC. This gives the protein CASSLASGRGETQYF.

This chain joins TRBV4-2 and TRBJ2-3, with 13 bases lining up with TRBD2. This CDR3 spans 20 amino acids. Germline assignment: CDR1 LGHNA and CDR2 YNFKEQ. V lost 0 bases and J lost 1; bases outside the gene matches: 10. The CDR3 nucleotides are TGTGCCAGCAGCCAAGATTTTTTGTTCGGACTAGCGGGGGGCACAGATACGCAGTATTTT. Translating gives CASSQDFLFGLAGGTDTQYF.

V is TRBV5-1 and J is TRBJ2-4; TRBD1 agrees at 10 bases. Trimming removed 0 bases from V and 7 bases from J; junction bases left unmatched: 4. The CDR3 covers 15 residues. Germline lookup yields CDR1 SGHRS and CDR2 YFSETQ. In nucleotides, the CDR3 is TGCGCCAGCAGCTTGGCAGCGGGACAGGGGAACATTCAGTACTTC. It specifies CASSLAAGQGNIQYF.

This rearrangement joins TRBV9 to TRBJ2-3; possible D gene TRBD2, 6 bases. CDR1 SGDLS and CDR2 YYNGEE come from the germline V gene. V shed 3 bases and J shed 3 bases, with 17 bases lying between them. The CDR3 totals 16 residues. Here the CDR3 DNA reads TGTGCCAGCAGCGCCCCGGGGGACCCGCGGACAGATACGCAGTATTTT. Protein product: CASSAPGDPRTDTQYF. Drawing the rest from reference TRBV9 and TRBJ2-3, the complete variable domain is DSGVTQTPKHLITATGQRVTLRCSPRSGDLSVYWYQQSLDQGLQFLIQYYNGEERAKGNILERFSAQQFPDLHSELNLSSLELGDSALYFCASSAPGDPRTDTQYFGPGTRLTVL.

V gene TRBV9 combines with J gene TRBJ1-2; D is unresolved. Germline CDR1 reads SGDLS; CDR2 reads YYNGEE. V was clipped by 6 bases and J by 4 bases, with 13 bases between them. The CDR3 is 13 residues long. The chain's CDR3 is CASTPGDSYGYTF. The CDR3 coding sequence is TGTGCCAGCACACCGGGCGATAGCTATGGCTACACCTTC.

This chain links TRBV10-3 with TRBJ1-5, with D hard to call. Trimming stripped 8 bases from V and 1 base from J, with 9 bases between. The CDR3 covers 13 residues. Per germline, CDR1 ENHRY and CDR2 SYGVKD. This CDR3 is CAIGRESNQPQHF. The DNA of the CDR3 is TGTGCCATCGGGCGGGAGAGCAATCAGCCCCAGCATTTT.

The CDR3 here is CASSFRDRSGYGYTF. CDR3 nucleotide sequence: TGTGCCAGCAGCTTCCGAGACAGATCCGGCTATGGCTACACCTTC. The chain carries TRBV7-2 and TRBJ1-2, with a possible D match to TRBD1 (5 bases). This CDR3 region has 15 residues. V was trimmed by 3 bases and J by 4 bases, leaving 15 bases between them. Germline lookup yields CDR1 SGHTA and CDR2 FQGNSA.

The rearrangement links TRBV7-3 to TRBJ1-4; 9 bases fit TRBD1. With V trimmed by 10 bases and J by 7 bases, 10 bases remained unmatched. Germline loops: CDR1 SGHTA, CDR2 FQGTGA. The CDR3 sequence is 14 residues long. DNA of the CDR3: TGTGCCACAGTACAGGACAGGGGTAGTGAAAAACTGTTTTTT. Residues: CATVQDRGSEKLFF.

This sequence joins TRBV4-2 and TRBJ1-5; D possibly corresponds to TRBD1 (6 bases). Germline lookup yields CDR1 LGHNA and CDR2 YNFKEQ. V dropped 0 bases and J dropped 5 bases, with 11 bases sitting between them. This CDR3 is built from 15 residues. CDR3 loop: CASSQEVQGDQPQHF. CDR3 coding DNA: TGTGCCAGCAGCCAAGAAGTACAGGGTGATCAGCCCCAGCATTTT.

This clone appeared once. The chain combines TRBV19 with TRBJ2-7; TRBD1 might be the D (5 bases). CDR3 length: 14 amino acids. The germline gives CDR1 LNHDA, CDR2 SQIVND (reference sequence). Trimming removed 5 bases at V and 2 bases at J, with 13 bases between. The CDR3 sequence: CASSLPTVPYEQYF. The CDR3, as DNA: TGTGCCAGTAGTCTACCGACAGTCCCCTACGAGCAGTACTTC.

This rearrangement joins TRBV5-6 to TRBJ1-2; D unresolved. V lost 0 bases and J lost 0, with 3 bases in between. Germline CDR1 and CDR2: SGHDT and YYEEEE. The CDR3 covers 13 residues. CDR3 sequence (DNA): TGTGCCAGCAGCTTGGAGGCTAACTATGGCTACACCTTC. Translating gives CASSLEANYGYTF. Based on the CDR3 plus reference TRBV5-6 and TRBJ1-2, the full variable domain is DAGVTQSPTHLIKTRGQQVTLRCSPKSGHDTVSWYQQALGQGPQFIFQYYEEEERQRGNFPDRFSGHQFPNYSSELNVNALLLGDSALYLCASSLEANYGYTFGSGTRLTVV.

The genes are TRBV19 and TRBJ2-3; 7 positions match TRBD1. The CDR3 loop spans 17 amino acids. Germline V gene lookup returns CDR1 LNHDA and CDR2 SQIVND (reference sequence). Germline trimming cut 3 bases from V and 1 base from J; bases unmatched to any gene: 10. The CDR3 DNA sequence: TGTGCCAGTAGTATGGCCAACAGGGGCAGCGGCACAGATACGCAGTATTTT. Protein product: CASSMANRGSGTDTQYF.

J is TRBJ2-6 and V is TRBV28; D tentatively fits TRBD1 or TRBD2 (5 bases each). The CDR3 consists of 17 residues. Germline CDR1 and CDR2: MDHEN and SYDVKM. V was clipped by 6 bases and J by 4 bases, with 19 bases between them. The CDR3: CASSNRPQGPGANVLTF. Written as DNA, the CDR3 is TGTGCCAGCAGCAACCGGCCCCAGGGACCCGGGGCCAACGTCCTGACTTTC.

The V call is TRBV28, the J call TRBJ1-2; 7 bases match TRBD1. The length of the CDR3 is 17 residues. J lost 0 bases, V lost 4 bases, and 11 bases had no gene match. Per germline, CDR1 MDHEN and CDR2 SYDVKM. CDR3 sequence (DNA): TGTGCCAGCAGTTCACAGGGGTGGACAGCTGCTAACTATGGCTACACCTTC. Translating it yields CASSSQGWTAANYGYTF.

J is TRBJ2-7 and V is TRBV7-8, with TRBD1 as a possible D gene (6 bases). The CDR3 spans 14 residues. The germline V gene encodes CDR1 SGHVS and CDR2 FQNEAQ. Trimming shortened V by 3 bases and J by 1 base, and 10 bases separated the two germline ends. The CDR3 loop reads CASSLGHQSYEQYF. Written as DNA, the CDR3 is TGTGCCAGCAGCTTGGGACACCAATCCTACGAGCAGTACTTC.

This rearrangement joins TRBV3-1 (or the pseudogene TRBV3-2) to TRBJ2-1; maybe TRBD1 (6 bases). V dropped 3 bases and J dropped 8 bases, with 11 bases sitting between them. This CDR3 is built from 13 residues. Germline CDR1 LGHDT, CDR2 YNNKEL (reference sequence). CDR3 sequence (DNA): TGTGCCAGCAGCCAGCAGGGGTACCATGAGCAGTTCTTC. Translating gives CASSQQGYHEQFF.

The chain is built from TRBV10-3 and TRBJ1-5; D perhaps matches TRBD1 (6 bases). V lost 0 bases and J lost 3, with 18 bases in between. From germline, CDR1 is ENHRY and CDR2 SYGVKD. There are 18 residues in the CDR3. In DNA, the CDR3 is TGTGCCATCAGTGAGTCGAATAACAGGGAGGGCCTCAATCAGCCCCAGCATTTT. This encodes CAISESNNREGLNQPQHF.

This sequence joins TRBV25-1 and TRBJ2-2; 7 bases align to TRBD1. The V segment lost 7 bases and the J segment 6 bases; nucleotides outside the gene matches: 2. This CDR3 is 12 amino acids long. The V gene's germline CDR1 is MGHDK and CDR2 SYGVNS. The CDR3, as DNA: TGTGCCAGCACCAGGGGGTCCGGGGAGCTGTTTTTT. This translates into CASTRGSGELFF.

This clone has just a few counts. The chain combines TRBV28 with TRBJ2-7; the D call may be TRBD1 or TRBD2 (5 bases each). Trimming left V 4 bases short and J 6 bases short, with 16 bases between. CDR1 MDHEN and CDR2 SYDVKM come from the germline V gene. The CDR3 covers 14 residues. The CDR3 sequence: CASSYSGRGTEQYF. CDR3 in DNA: TGTGCCAGCAGTTATTCGGGACGAGGGACCGAGCAGTACTTC.

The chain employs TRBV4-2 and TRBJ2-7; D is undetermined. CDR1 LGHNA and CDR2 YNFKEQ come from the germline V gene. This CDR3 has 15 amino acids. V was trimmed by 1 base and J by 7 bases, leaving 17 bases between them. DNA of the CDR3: TGTGCCAGCAGCCAAGGTGTCCAGGACCCACAGGAGCAGTACTTC. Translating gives CASSQGVQDPQEQYF.

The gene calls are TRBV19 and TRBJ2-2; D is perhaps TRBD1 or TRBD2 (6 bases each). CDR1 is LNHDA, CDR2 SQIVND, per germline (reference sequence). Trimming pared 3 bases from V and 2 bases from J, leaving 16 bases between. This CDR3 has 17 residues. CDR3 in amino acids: CASSIFSRGVNTGELFF. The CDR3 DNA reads TGTGCCAGTAGTATCTTCTCTAGGGGGGTCAACACCGGGGAGCTGTTTTTT.

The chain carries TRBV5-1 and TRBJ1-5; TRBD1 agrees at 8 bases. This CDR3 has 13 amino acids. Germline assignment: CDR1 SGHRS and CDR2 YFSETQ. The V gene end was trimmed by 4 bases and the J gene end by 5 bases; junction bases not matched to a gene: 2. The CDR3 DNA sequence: TGCGCCAGCAGCGCGACAGGGGATCAGCCCCAGCATTTT. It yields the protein CASSATGDQPQHF. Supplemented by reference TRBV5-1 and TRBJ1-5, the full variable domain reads KAGVTQTPRYLIKTRGQQVTLSCSPISGHRSVSWYQQTPGQGLQFLFEYFSETQRNKGNFPGRFSGRQFSNSRSEMNVSTLELGDSALYLCASSATGDQPQHFGDGTRLSIL.

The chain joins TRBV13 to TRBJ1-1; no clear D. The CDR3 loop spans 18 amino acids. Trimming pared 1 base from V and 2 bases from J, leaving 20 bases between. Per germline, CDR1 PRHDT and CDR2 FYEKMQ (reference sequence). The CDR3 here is CASSLVVRAGRYNTEAFF. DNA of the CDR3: TGTGCCAGCAGCTTAGTAGTCCGGGCGGGCAGATACAACACTGAAGCTTTCTTT.